These T cell receptor beta chains were read from a single sample in a study of T cells in Graves' hyperthyroidism and ophthalmopathy. Using its own MiXCR run on the multiplex PCR reads, TCRdb lists one record per CDR3 protein. The profile shows about 340,000 distinct CDR3 sequences, roughly 20% of them singletons. The sequenced sample was blood. The receptors originated from a woman in her fifties or sixties with Graves' hyperthyroidism. Each CDR3 is given with its conserved first and last residue. Fields, in order: clone size, V gene, CDR3 protein. The size field is filled for only some rows; it gives once, few, many or a size class.

many TRBV5-1 CASSLWGATEAFF
many TRBV28 CASSVLAGAGTGELFF
many TRBV12-3/TRBV12-4 CASRGQHLAQGYTF
many TRBV20-1 CSAKRDLNTEAFF
. TRBV5-1 CASSSTGSQETQYF
. TRBV6-6 CASSYSIAVTYNEQFF
. TRBV4-1 CASSQGGQGETQYF
. TRBV20-1 CSAPSRLASTDTQYF
few TRBV19 CASSADAGGPYNEQFF
many TRBV12-3/TRBV12-4 CASSPLDRTRYTF
many TRBV11-2 CASRGSDKNIQYF
many TRBV2 CASSEWTGTYEQYF
. TRBV6-1 CASSEAAGGPNQPQHF
. TRBV20-1 CSASRQSSNQPQHF
many TRBV2 CASIGTGAYEQYF
. TRBV12-3/TRBV12-4 CASSPSTYSFGYTF
many TRBV6-2/TRBV6-3 CASSPRGVTSTDTQYF
. TRBV4-1 CASSQGESANEKLFF
. TRBV19 CASCLRDRGAGELFF
. TRBV20-1 CSATQGHDQSYEQYF
few TRBV6-1 CASSSDRKNIQYF
. TRBV2 CASSEDHGQPQHF
. TRBV7-2 CASSFPQTDDYGYTF
. TRBV3-1 CASSQDGTDTQYF
. TRBV30 CAWSTSVEQFF
. TRBV6-9 CASSSGQGVEKLFF
. TRBV20-1 CSARGDGMSLQETQYF
few TRBV28 CASSLGAWENEKLFF
many TRBV11-1 CASSLGWEETQYF
few TRBV29-1 CSVEGTSESTDTQYF
few TRBV15 CATSSWGTDTQYF
many TRBV6-5 CASSYRKRDYGYTF
many TRBV18 CASSPDWTSYEQYF
. TRBV7-9 CASSLTGGAKNIQYF
few TRBV7-9 CASSPARGGETQYF
few TRBV14 CASSQGLGAAWYNEQFF
. TRBV6-1 CASSEAGGGGGGYTF
many TRBV6-1 CASSKGEAGVGYEQFF
few TRBV4-1 CASSQEAVSSYEQYF
many TRBV5-1 CASSLAANTGELFF
few TRBV27 CASKSGPNTGELFF
many TRBV28 CASSSTLAGGAYNEQFF
. TRBV6-1 CASSEADGAAYTDTQYF
. TRBV7-9 CASSLEFFSEQFF
few TRBV20-1 CSAPEEGGTTYNEQFF
few TRBV6-5 CASSYSRAGIYNEQFF
few TRBV28 CASSFSGGRNEQFF
many TRBV28 CASTGTVVEAFF
. TRBV28 CASRPTGAAKNIQYF
few TRBV27 CASQYDREREPQETQYF
few TRBV20-1 CSAREGGSIRSPLHF
many TRBV5-1 CASSFSNTEAFF
few TRBV6-1 CASSEGPHQGESYNEQFF